These 21 T cell receptor beta chains came from one sample sequenced in a study of blood T cell repertoires in COVID-19. Sequencing was performed with immunoSEQ multiplex PCR; in TCRdb, only in-frame clones are kept and a portion is missing. Among 110,000 to 150,000 clones, roughly 84% were seen once, and the ten largest hold 44%. The sample consisted of peripheral blood. Receptors were obtained from a human donor in a cohort sampled during active COVID-19.

The table lists this clone with a few counts. CDR3 sequence reads: CASSQGTSGSYNEQFF. Here the CDR3 DNA reads TGTGCCAGCAGCCAAGGTACTAGCGGAAGCTACAATGAGCAGTTCTTC. The chain combines TRBV3-1 (or the pseudogene TRBV3-2) with TRBJ2-1, with TRBD2 matching 8 bases. The CDR3 sequence is 16 residues long. In germline, CDR1 is LGHDT, CDR2 YNNKEL (reference sequence). Losses at the gene ends were 1 base for V and 3 bases for J; bases not matched to a gene: 5.

A few counts support this clone. This rearrangement joins TRBV19 to TRBJ1-2, with 7 bases lining up with TRBD1. Trimming cost V 7 bases and J 4 bases; bases outside gene matches: 9. This CDR3 comprises 14 residues. The germline gives CDR1 LNHDA, CDR2 SQIVND (reference sequence). CDR3 DNA sequence: TGTGCCAGTACCATAGGGGGACAGTCCTATGGCTACACCTTC. It is translated as CASTIGGQSYGYTF.

The chain carries TRBV4-3 and TRBJ2-3, with TRBD2 matching 7 bases. The CDR3 runs 16 residues. Germline V CDR1 and CDR2: LGHNA, YSLEER. Losses at the gene ends were 0 bases for V and 0 bases for J; bases not matched to a gene: 3. The CDR3 loop reads CASSQDWGGSTDTQYF. CDR3 coding DNA: TGCGCCAGCAGCCAAGATTGGGGGGGGAGCACAGATACGCAGTATTTT.

The chain employs TRBV5-1 and TRBJ2-3; perhaps TRBD1 as D (5 bases). Trimming cost V 4 bases and J 1 base, with 13 bases left between them. The CDR3 is 15 residues long. The germline gives CDR1 SGHRS, CDR2 YFSETQ. The DNA for the CDR3 is TGCGCCAGCAGCCTCCTCCAGGGCGGCACAGATACGCAGTATTTT. Translation: CASSLLQGGTDTQYF.

This rearrangement joins TRBV5-6 to TRBJ1-1; D unresolved. This CDR3 region has 14 residues. Germline V gene sequence: CDR1 SGHDT, CDR2 YYEEEE. Trimming cost V 6 bases and J 4 bases, with 16 bases left between them. The CDR3 nucleotides read TGTGCCAGCACCCGAGGGCGGGGTGGCACTGAAGCTTTCTTT. This gives the protein CASTRGRGGTEAFF.

The chain joins TRBV10-3 to TRBJ2-2, with 7 bases lining up with TRBD2. With 10 bases clipped from V and 1 base from J, the junction kept 9 bases outside the gene matches. Germline V gene data show CDR1 as ENHRY and CDR2 as SYGVKD. The CDR3 totals 15 residues. This CDR3 is CATGLERGNTGELFF. The CDR3 DNA reads TGTGCCACAGGTTTAGAGCGGGGGAACACCGGGGAGCTGTTTTTT.

The V and J genes are TRBV7-3 and TRBJ2-3; TRBD1 is a possible D gene (5 bases). The CDR3 covers 15 residues. The V end lost 3 bases, the J end lost 8 bases, and 18 bases lay between the germline ends. Looked up from germline, CDR1 is SGHTA and CDR2 is FQGTGA. CDR3 sequence (DNA): TGTGCCAGCAGCTTGACAGAGAGTCAAGCTGGTACGCAGTATTTT. This sequence encodes CASSLTESQAGTQYF. The variable domain in full, with the rest retrieved from reference TRBV7-3 and TRBJ2-3, is GAGVSQTPSNKVTEKGKYVELRCDPISGHTALYWYRQSLGQGPEFLIYFQGTGAADDSGLPNDRFFAVRPEGSVSTLKIQRTERGDSAVYLCASSLTESQAGTQYFGPGTRLTVL.

The J gene is TRBJ2-5, the V gene TRBV7-3; 8 bases are shared with TRBD2. Per the germline V gene, CDR1 is SGHTA and CDR2 is FQGTGA. After removal of 5 bases from V and 5 bases from J, the junction contained 7 bases not matched to a gene. CDR3 size: 14 residues. CDR3 protein: CASSHGLARETQYF. DNA of the CDR3: TGTGCCAGCAGCCATGGACTAGCTAGGGAGACCCAGTACTTC.

CDR3 in amino acids: CASRRGQFTGELFF. The CDR3 DNA reads as TGTGCCAGCAGGCGGGGTCAGTTCACCGGGGAGCTGTTTTTT. The V gene is TRBV5-6, the J gene TRBJ2-2, with a weak D call TRBD2 (6 bases). This CDR3 is 14 amino acids long. V was pared by 5 bases and J by 4 bases, with 12 bases between. Germline assignment: CDR1 SGHDT and CDR2 YYEEEE.

This chain uses TRBV10-1 with TRBJ1-1; D might be TRBD1 (6 bases). Trimming left V 7 bases short and J 2 bases short, with 20 bases between. There are 16 residues in the CDR3. The germline CDR1 and CDR2 sequences are WNHNN and SYGVQD (reference sequence). CDR3 region: CASTQRGGRCNTEAFF. CDR3 sequence (DNA): TGCGCCAGCACTCAGAGGGGGGGGCGTTGTAACACTGAAGCTTTCTTT.

The V call is TRBV6-2 or TRBV6-3, the J call TRBJ1-1; TRBD1 is a possible D gene (6 bases). V was clipped by 2 bases and J by 8 bases, with 12 bases between them. The CDR3 is 13 amino acids. Germline V lookup: CDR1 MNHEY, CDR2 SVGEGT. The CDR3 reads CASSYGGGREAFF. DNA of the CDR3: TGTGCCAGCAGTTACGGGGGCGGGAGAGAAGCTTTCTTT.

The chain links TRBV15 to TRBJ2-3, with D perhaps TRBD1 (5 bases). Germline CDR1 LNHNV, CDR2 YYDKDF (reference sequence). Trimming stripped 2 bases from V and 6 bases from J, with 15 bases between. The CDR3 totals 15 residues. The CDR3 here is CATSRQGFTQDTQYF. DNA of the CDR3: TGTGCCACCAGCAGACAGGGCTTCACACAGGATACGCAGTATTTT.

The chain combines TRBV19 with TRBJ2-2; tentatively, D is TRBD2 (6 bases). The CDR3 is made up of 15 amino acids. The germline V gene has CDR1 LNHDA and CDR2 SQIVND (reference sequence). Trimming left V 7 bases short and J 0 bases short, with 12 bases between. The CDR3 region has the DNA TGTGCCAGTACCGGGGGTGTGGCGAACACCGGGGAGCTGTTTTTT. Encoded protein: CASTGGVANTGELFF.

This clone showed up just once. CDR3 region: CASGLVHPGAHYGYTF. The CDR3 DNA follows: TGTGCTAGTGGTTTGGTACACCCAGGGGCCCACTATGGCTACACCTTC. The V call is TRBV12-5, the J call TRBJ1-2; D is perhaps TRBD1 (6 bases). Germline V gene lookup returns CDR1 LGHNT and CDR2 FRNRAP. The CDR3 runs to 16 residues. Trimming took 0 bases from V and 3 from J, leaving 14 bases between them.

The chain recombines TRBV11-2 with TRBJ2-7; D is unclear. Trimming took off 4 bases at V and 4 bases at J, with 23 bases between the two ends. The CDR3 is 17 amino acids. Germline assignment: CDR1 SGHAT and CDR2 FQNNGV. The DNA of the CDR3 is TGTGCCAGCAGCTATGCAGAGCAGTTGGTCCCGCGGTACGAGCAGTACTTC. It yields the protein CASSYAEQLVPRYEQYF.

The genes are TRBV27 and TRBJ1-5; 9 nucleotides agree with TRBD1. The CDR3 extends over 17 amino acids. The germline CDR1 and CDR2 sequences are MNHEY and SMNVEV (reference sequence). The J segment lost 6 bases and the V segment lost 3 bases, leaving 12 bases of the junction unmatched. Here the CDR3 reads CASSFLLPTGGSQPQHF. The CDR3 nucleotides are TGTGCCAGCAGTTTCCTCCTACCTACAGGGGGCAGTCAGCCCCAGCATTTT.

The CDR3 bases are TGTGCCAGTAGTATAGAACACGGGACAGCGTATAGCAATCAGCCCCAGCATTTT. Protein product: CASSIEHGTAYSNQPQHF. This chain uses TRBV19 with TRBJ1-5; 7 nucleotides agree with TRBD1. Losses at the gene ends were 0 bases for V and 0 bases for J; bases not matched to a gene: 8. Germline V gives CDR1 LNHDA, CDR2 SQIVND (reference sequence). This CDR3 is 18 amino acids long. Full variable domain (rest looked up from reference TRBV19 and TRBJ1-5): DGGITQSPKYLFRKEGQNVTLSCEQNLNHDAMYWYRQDPGQGLRLIYYSQIVNDFQKGDIAEGYSVSREKKESFPLTVTSAQKNPTAFYLCASSIEHGTAYSNQPQHFGDGTRLSIL.

V is TRBV5-4 and J is TRBJ1-2, with 9 bases aligning to TRBD1. The J segment lost 8 bases and the V segment lost 5 bases, leaving 7 bases of the junction unmatched. The CDR3 totals 13 residues. CDR1 and CDR2 from the germline V gene are SGHNT and YYREEE (reference sequence). For the CDR3, the DNA is TGTGCCAGCAGTAAGGGACAGGGAACGGGCTACACCTTC. Protein sequence: CASSKGQGTGYTF.

The genes are TRBV5-4 and TRBJ1-6; perhaps TRBD1 as D (5 bases). Trimming left V 1 base short and J 3 bases short, with 8 bases between. There are 15 residues in the CDR3. The germline gives CDR1 SGHNT, CDR2 YYREEE (reference sequence). The CDR3 DNA reads as TGTGCCAGCAGCTTGAACAGGAACTATAATTCACCCCTCCACTTT. This translates into CASSLNRNYNSPLHF. Full variable domain (missing parts from reference TRBV5-4 and TRBJ1-6): ETGVTQSPTHLIKTRGQQVTLRCSSQSGHNTVSWYQQALGQGPQFIFQYYREEENGRGNFPPRFSGLQFPNYSSELNVNALELDDSALYLCASSLNRNYNSPLHFGNGTRLTVT.

This clone turned up a few times. V usage is TRBV6-2 or TRBV6-3 and J usage is TRBJ1-6; D possibly corresponds to TRBD1 (5 bases). Germline loops: CDR1 MNHEY, CDR2 SVGEGT. This CDR3 is 14 amino acids long. V was shortened by 2 bases and J by 9 bases, with 11 bases between the two germline ends. The CDR3, as DNA: TGTGCCAGCAGTTACAGGACATGGAGTTCACCCCTCCACTTT. Its protein product is CASSYRTWSSPLHF.

The rearrangement joins TRBV7-2 to TRBJ2-3; 7 bases line up with TRBD2. The CDR3 length is 14 residues. V was clipped by 10 bases and J by 5 bases; unmatched bases: 12. Germline-derived CDR1 and CDR2 are SGHTA and FQGNSA. CDR3 coding DNA: TGTGCCACAAGACCTGGGCCGGGGGGAGATACGCAGTATTTT. It is translated as CATRPGPGGDTQYF.